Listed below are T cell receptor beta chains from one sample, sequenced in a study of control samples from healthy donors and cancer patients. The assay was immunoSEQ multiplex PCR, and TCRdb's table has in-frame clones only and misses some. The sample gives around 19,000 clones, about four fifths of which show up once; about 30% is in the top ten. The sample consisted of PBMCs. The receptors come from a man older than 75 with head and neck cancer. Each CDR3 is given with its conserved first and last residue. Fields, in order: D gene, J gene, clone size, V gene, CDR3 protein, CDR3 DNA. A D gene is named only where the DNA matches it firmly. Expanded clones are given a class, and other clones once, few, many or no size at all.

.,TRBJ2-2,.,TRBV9,CASSVWAGTGELFF,TGTGCCAGCAGCGTATGGGCAGGTACCGGGGAGCTGTTTTTT
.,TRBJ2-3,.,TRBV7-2,CASSPYPGTDTQYF,TGTGCCAGCAGCCCCTACCCCGGTACCGATACGCAGTATTTT
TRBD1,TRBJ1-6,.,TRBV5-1,CASSLREQGGNSPLHF,TGCGCCAGCAGCCTGAGGGAACAGGGGGGTAATTCACCCCTCCACTTT
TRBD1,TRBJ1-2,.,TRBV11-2,CASSLDQGAGYGYTF,TGTGCCAGCAGCTTAGATCAGGGGGCTGGCTATGGCTACACCTTC
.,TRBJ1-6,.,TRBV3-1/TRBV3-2,CASSQGYYSPLHF,TGTGCCAGCAGCCAAGGATATTATTCACCCCTCCACTTT
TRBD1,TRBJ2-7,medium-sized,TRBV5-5,CASSLRGTDYEQYF,TGTGCCAGCAGCTTAAGAGGGACAGACTACGAGCAGTACTTC
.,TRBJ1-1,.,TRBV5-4,CASSAKDGSNTEAFF,TGTGCCAGCAGCGCAAAGGACGGATCAAACACTGAAGCTTTCTTT
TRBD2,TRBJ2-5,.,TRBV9,CASSVESSGRRETQYF,TGTGCCAGCAGCGTGGAATCTAGCGGGAGGCGGGAGACCCAGTACTTC
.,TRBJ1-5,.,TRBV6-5,CASSYPRDSNQPQHF,TGTGCCAGCAGTTACCCCCGGGACAGCAATCAGCCCCAGCATTTT
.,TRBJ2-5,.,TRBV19,CASSSSSTGDQETQYF,TGTGCCAGTAGTAGCAGCTCCACGGGGGACCAAGAGACCCAGTACTTC
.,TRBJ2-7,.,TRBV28,CASSPPGLDEQYF,TGTGCCAGCAGCCCGCCAGGGCTGGACGAGCAGTACTTC
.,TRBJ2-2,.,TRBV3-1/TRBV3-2,CASSQVYNTGELFF,TGTGCCAGCAGCCAAGTTTACAACACCGGGGAGCTGTTTTTT
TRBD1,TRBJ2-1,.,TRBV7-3,CASSLRGQGFYNEQFF,TGTGCCAGCAGCCTCCGGGGACAGGGGTTCTACAATGAGCAGTTCTTC
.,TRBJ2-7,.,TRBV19,CASSIDLTAYEQYF,TGTGCCAGTAGTATAGATTTAACAGCTTACGAGCAGTACTTC
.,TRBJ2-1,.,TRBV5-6,CASSPGGGDLSYNEQFF,TGTGCCAGCAGCCCGGGGGGCGGGGACCTCTCCTACAATGAGCAGTTCTTC
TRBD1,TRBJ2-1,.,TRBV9,CASSARQGRLFF,TGTGCCAGCAGCGCTCGACAGGGGAGGCTGTTCTTC
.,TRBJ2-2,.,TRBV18,CASSPIGPGRYTGELFF,TGTGCCAGCTCACCAATCGGGCCAGGTCGGTACACCGGGGAGCTGTTTTTT
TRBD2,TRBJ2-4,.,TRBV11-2,CASSLSGGGTLAKNIQYF,TGTGCCAGCAGCCTCTCCGGGGGAGGGACTCTAGCCAAAAACATTCAGTACTTC
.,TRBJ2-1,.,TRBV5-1,CASSLVQLYNEQFF,TGCGCCAGCAGCTTGGTACAACTCTACAATGAGCAGTTCTTC
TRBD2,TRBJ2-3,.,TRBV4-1,CASSQGASGGAGTDTQYF,TGCGCCAGCAGCCAAGGCGCTAGCGGGGGGGCCGGCACAGATACGCAGTATTTT
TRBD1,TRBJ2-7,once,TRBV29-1,CSVADLGTARYEQYF,TGCAGCGTAGCCGACCTTGGGACAGCGAGATACGAGCAGTACTTC
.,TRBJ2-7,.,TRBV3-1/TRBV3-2,CASSHGMGQQYF,TGTGCCAGCAGCCATGGAATGGGACAGCAGTACTTC
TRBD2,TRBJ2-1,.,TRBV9,CASSLAGASYNEQFF,TGTGCCAGCAGCTTAGCGGGCGCCTCCTACAATGAGCAGTTCTTC
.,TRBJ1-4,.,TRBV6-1,CASSEKMLVDAVLGEKLFF,TGTGCCAGCAGTGAGAAAATGCTAGTTGACGCGGTTCTTGGTGAAAAACTGTTTTTT
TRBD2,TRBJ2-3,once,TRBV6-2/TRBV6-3,CASSYGTSHGDTQYF,TGTGCCAGCAGTTACGGGACTAGCCACGGAGATACGCAGTATTTT
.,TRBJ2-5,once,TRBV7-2,CASSQVARTWETQYF,TGTGCCAGCAGCCAAGTGGCTCGGACTTGGGAGACCCAGTACTTC
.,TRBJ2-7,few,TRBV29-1,CSAKTTTYEQYF,TGCAGCGCCAAGACAACTACCTACGAGCAGTACTTC
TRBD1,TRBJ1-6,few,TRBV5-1,CASSLVWTGNSPLHF,TGCGCCAGCAGCTTGGTTTGGACAGGGAATTCACCCCTCCACTTT
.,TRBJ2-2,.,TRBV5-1,CASSLARLINTGELFF,TGCGCCAGCAGCTTGGCCCGGCTGATAAACACCGGGGAGCTGTTTTTT
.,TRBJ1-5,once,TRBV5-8,CASSLDQPQHF,TGTGCCAGCAGCTTGGATCAGCCCCAGCATTTT
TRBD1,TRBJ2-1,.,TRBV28,CASSRRTGTYNEQFF,TGTGCCAGCAGCCGCAGGACAGGGACTTACAATGAGCAGTTCTTC
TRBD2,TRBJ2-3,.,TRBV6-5,CASRPLAGVADTQYF,TGTGCCAGCAGACCACTAGCGGGAGTGGCGGATACGCAGTATTTT
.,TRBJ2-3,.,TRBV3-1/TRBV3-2,CASGRADTQYF,TGTGCCAGTGGGCGAGCAGATACGCAGTATTTT
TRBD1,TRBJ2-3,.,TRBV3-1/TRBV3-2,CASSQTTGRGTDTQYF,TGTGCCAGCAGCCAAACGACAGGGAGAGGCACAGATACGCAGTATTTT
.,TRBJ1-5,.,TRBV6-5,CASSYKVDQPQHF,TGTGCCAGCAGTTACAAGGTCGATCAGCCCCAGCATTTT
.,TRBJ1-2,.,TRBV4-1,CASSRRQDYGYTF,TGCGCCAGCAGCCGCCGACAGGACTATGGCTACACCTTC